These 23 T cell receptor beta chains came from one sample sequenced in a study of blood T cell repertoires in COVID-19. Measured with immunoSEQ multiplex PCR; TCRdb has only the in-frame clones, and not every one. In the table there are about half a million clones, 70% to 90% of which are singletons. What was sequenced was peripheral blood. The receptors shown here come from a human donor in a cohort sampled during active COVID-19.

The chain combines TRBV7-2 with TRBJ2-3; D is ambiguous. The V and J ends lost 0 bases and 6 bases respectively, with 10 bases between them. CDR3 length: 14 residues. Germline values: CDR1 SGHTA, CDR2 FQGNSA. The chain's CDR3 is CASSLALIGDTQYF. The CDR3 DNA sequence: TGTGCCAGCAGCTTAGCGCTAATCGGTGATACGCAGTATTTT.

V usage is TRBV12-3 or TRBV12-4 and J usage is TRBJ2-1; maybe TRBD1 (5 bases). V was trimmed by 5 bases and J by 5 bases, leaving 7 bases between them. The CDR3 runs to 12 residues. Here the CDR3 reads CASSTQDNEQFF. CDR3 nucleotide sequence: TGTGCCAGCAGTACACAGGACAATGAGCAGTTCTTC.

Here the CDR3 DNA reads TGTGCCATCAGTCCGGCCGGAGACTCTGGAAACACCATATATTTT. It is translated as CAISPAGDSGNTIYF. The rearrangement uses TRBV10-3 and TRBJ1-3, with D uncertain. The length of the CDR3 is 15 residues. V was trimmed by 5 bases and J by 0 bases, leaving 11 bases between them. From germline, CDR1 is ENHRY and CDR2 SYGVKD.

This clone turned up a few times. The chain couples TRBV7-3 to TRBJ2-1; TRBD2 agrees at 10 bases. V trimming: 2 bases; J trimming: 5 bases; junction bases outside the gene matches: 3. Looked up from germline, CDR1 is SGHTA and CDR2 is FQGTGA. The CDR3 has 15 residues. The CDR3 DNA follows: TGTGCCAGCAGCTTACAAGCGGGAGGGGACAATGAGCAGTTCTTC. This encodes CASSLQAGGDNEQFF.

The rearrangement joins TRBV11-3 to TRBJ2-5; a possible D gene is TRBD1 (6 bases). CDR3 length: 14 residues. The V end was cut by 3 bases, the J end by 4 bases, with 12 bases between. Germline loops: CDR1 SGHNT, CDR2 YENEEA. CDR3 region: CASSFTRGSETQYF. In DNA form, the CDR3 reads TGTGCCAGCAGCTTTACCAGGGGCTCAGAGACCCAGTACTTC.

J is TRBJ1-5 and V is TRBV7-2; possibly TRBD1 for D (5 bases). The germline V gene encodes CDR1 SGHTA and CDR2 FQGNSA. The CDR3 loop spans 15 amino acids. The germline V and J ends were trimmed by 0 bases and 7 bases, with 13 bases remaining between them. CDR3 DNA sequence: TGTGCCAGCAGCTTAGCGGGGGGAGAAGGCCAGCCCCAGCATTTT. Translated, it gives CASSLAGGEGQPQHF. The variable domain in full, with the rest retrieved from reference TRBV7-2 and TRBJ1-5, is GAGVSQSPSNKVTEKGKDVELRCDPISGHTALYWYRQSLGQGLEFLIYFQGNSAPDKSGLPSDRFSAERTGGSVSTLTIQRTQQEDSAVYLCASSLAGGEGQPQHFGDGTRLSIL.

This chain joins TRBV7-9 and TRBJ2-6, with TRBD1 matching 7 bases. This CDR3 spans 16 amino acids. The germline V gene has CDR1 SEHNR and CDR2 FQNEAQ (reference sequence). J gave up 4 bases and V 4 bases, and 7 bases lay outside the gene matches. This chain's CDR3 is CASSSWTGTGANVLTF. The CDR3 DNA sequence: TGTGCCAGCAGCTCATGGACAGGCACCGGGGCCAACGTCCTGACTTTC.

The CDR3 is CASSTTSGRHTDTQYF. CDR3 nucleotides: TGTGCCAGCAGCACTACTAGCGGGAGACACACAGATACGCAGTATTTT. The V gene is TRBV5-8, the J gene TRBJ2-3; 11 positions match TRBD2. The J segment lost 2 bases and the V segment lost 4 bases, leaving 6 bases of the junction unmatched. Germline loops: CDR1 SGHTS, CDR2 YDEGEE. The CDR3 is 16 residues long.

The chain employs TRBV27 and TRBJ2-1, with D maybe TRBD1 (7 bases). CDR3 length: 17 residues. V shed 5 bases and J shed 1 base, with 18 bases lying between them. Germline CDR1 MNHEY, CDR2 SMNVEV (reference sequence). The CDR3 loop reads CASSTRRDRSSYNEQFF. The CDR3 DNA follows: TGTGCCAGCAGTACCCGGCGGGACAGATCGTCCTACAATGAGCAGTTCTTC.

The chain recombines TRBV5-1 with TRBJ1-4; the match to TRBD1 covers 7 bases. There are 14 residues in the CDR3. Germline CDR1 reads SGHRS; CDR2 reads YFSETQ. The J segment lost 7 bases and the V segment lost 4 bases, leaving 7 bases of the junction unmatched. CDR3 sequence: CASSPGQGGEKLFF. Here the CDR3 DNA reads TGCGCCAGCAGCCCCGGGCAGGGGGGTGAAAAACTGTTTTTT.

This clone was detected a few times. The chain links TRBV18 to TRBJ2-7; unclear D gene. V lost 0 bases and J lost 2, with 5 bases in between. CDR1 and CDR2 (germline): KGHSH, LQKENI. CDR3 size: 13 residues. DNA for the CDR3: TGTGCCAGCTCACCACCTCTCGCCTACGAGCAGTACTTC. Its translation is CASSPPLAYEQYF.

This clone was seen a single time. The chain joins TRBV30 to TRBJ2-7, with D unresolved. V was trimmed by 2 bases and J by 4 bases, leaving 9 bases between them. CDR3 length: 12 residues. Germline lookup yields CDR1 GTSNPN and CDR2 SVGIG (reference sequence). CDR3 protein: CAWSTPYYEQYF. In DNA, the CDR3 is TGTGCCTGGAGTACTCCTTATTACGAGCAGTACTTC.

This chain uses TRBV28 with TRBJ2-1; 9 bases are shared with TRBD1. Trimming removed 7 bases from V and 6 bases from J; junction bases left unmatched: 7. The CDR3 contains 14 residues. The V gene's germline CDR1 is MDHEN and CDR2 SYDVKM. CDR3 protein: CASTVWTGANEQFF. CDR3 DNA: TGTGCCAGCACGGTGTGGACAGGGGCCAATGAGCAGTTCTTC.

The V and J genes are TRBV30 and TRBJ2-6; TRBD1 matches 7 bases. Trimming removed 3 bases from V and 4 bases from J; junction bases left unmatched: 12. The CDR3 has 17 amino acids. Germline V CDR1 and CDR2: GTSNPN, SVGIG (reference sequence). CDR3: CAWRALTGPGGANVLTF. The CDR3 DNA reads TGTGCCTGGAGAGCCTTGACAGGGCCGGGGGGGGCCAACGTCCTGACTTTC.

The chain uses TRBV19 and TRBJ2-1, with TRBD2 identical over 7 bases. The CDR3 covers 15 residues. V dropped 0 bases and J dropped 3; count of bases not matched to a gene: 2. CDR1 is LNHDA and CDR2 is SQIVND in the germline V gene (reference sequence). The CDR3: CASSIEAGNYNEQFF. CDR3 sequence (DNA): TGTGCCAGTAGTATAGAAGCGGGGAACTACAATGAGCAGTTCTTC.

This clone was detected once. The rearrangement links TRBV28 to TRBJ1-6; the match to TRBD1 covers 9 bases. J gave up 8 bases and V 5 bases, and 13 bases lay outside the gene matches. The CDR3 has 17 residues. The germline V gene has CDR1 MDHEN and CDR2 SYDVKM. The CDR3 DNA sequence: TGTGCCAGCAGTGAGGCGGGGACAGGGCCGACGTATTCACCCCTCCACTTT. This sequence encodes CASSEAGTGPTYSPLHF.

The chain combines TRBV12-3 or TRBV12-4 with TRBJ1-2; a weak D match, TRBD1 (5 bases). The CDR3 is made up of 12 amino acids. Deletions cut 6 bases from V and 5 bases from J, with 10 bases between. CDR3 protein: CASSSGGYGYTF. DNA for the CDR3: TGTGCCAGCAGCTCCGGGGGGTATGGCTACACCTTC.

The chain uses TRBV30 and TRBJ1-2; possible D gene TRBD1, 6 bases. The CDR3 has 17 amino acids. V dropped 0 bases and J dropped 0 bases, with 17 bases sitting between them. CDR1 and CDR2 (germline): GTSNPN, SVGIG (reference sequence). The CDR3 nucleotides are TGTGCCTGGAGTGTACGTTGGCAGGGGATGACTAACTATGGCTACACCTTC. Encoded protein: CAWSVRWQGMTNYGYTF.

The gene calls are TRBV5-8 and TRBJ1-1; 12 bases are a match to TRBD1. V shed 2 bases and J 1 base; nucleotides not matched to a gene: 9. Germline V CDR1 and CDR2: SGHTS, YDEGEE. CDR3 length: 18 residues. The CDR3 nucleotides read TGTGCCAGCAGCTTTTACCCGGGACAGGGGGCTCCGAACACTGAAGCTTTCTTT. Amino acids: CASSFYPGQGAPNTEAFF. The full variable domain, in which reference TRBV5-8 and TRBJ1-1 provide the parts outside the CDR3, is EAGVTQSPTHLIKTRGQQATLRCSPISGHTSVYWYQQALGLGLQFLLWYDEGEERNRGNFPPRFSGRQFPNYSSELNVNALELEDSALYLCASSFYPGQGAPNTEAFFGQGTRLTVV.

The count of this clone is one. The V call is TRBV27, the J call TRBJ2-1, with 7 bases aligning to TRBD1. The V and J ends lost 3 bases and 0 bases, in that order; junction bases with no gene match: 8. From germline, CDR1 is MNHEY and CDR2 SMNVEV (reference sequence). The CDR3 extends over 17 amino acids. The CDR3 region is CASSFGVNRGSYNEQFF. CDR3 DNA sequence: TGTGCCAGCAGTTTCGGCGTAAACAGGGGCTCCTACAATGAGCAGTTCTTC.

The CDR3 DNA sequence: TGTGCCAGCAGTGAATTCCGACAGGGAGGCTATGGCTACACCTTC. Amino acids: CASSEFRQGGYGYTF. V gene TRBV25-1 combines with J gene TRBJ1-2; TRBD1 aligns across 7 bases. The CDR3 extends over 15 amino acids. Losses at the gene ends were 1 base for V and 4 bases for J; bases not matched to a gene: 6. Per the germline V gene, CDR1 is MGHDK and CDR2 is SYGVNS.

The CDR3 DNA is TGTGCCATACAGGAGTTTTTGGGGGAAAAACTGTTTTTT. Amino acids: CAIQEFLGEKLFF. The rearrangement links TRBV28 to TRBJ1-4; weak D call: TRBD1 (5 bases). This CDR3 is 13 amino acids long. CDR1 is MDHEN and CDR2 is SYDVKM in the germline V gene. The V end was cut by 10 bases, the J end by 8 bases, with 17 bases between.

CDR3 amino acids: CASRNGRTGGQPQHF. For the CDR3, the DNA is TGTGCCAGTAGGAACGGGAGGACAGGGGGTCAGCCCCAGCATTTT. The chain joins TRBV19 to TRBJ1-5, with 10 bases matching TRBD1. Germline CDR1 LNHDA, CDR2 SQIVND (reference sequence). The CDR3 sequence is 15 residues long. The V and J ends lost 6 bases and 6 bases, in that order; junction bases with no gene match: 8.